This T cell receptor beta chain comes out of a study of CD8+ T cells in alopecia areata. Study summary: Patients in the treated group were given tofacitinib by mouth, 5 to 10 mg twice a day. Affected scalp percentage gauged treated patients' severity.

Documented treatment: oral pan-JAK inhibitor, 5-10 mg twice daily. cDNA serving as the sequencing template came from extracted, reverse transcribed RNA. TCRdb's copy holds only in-frame clones and misses some; the assay was immunoSEQ multiplex PCR. The sample includes under 350,000 clones, over 45% of them seen just once. The germline gives CDR1 SGHAT, CDR2 FQNNGV. The CDR3 is 17 amino acids. V shed 5 bases, J shed 6 bases, and the junction held 15 bases outside the gene matches. In its sample, this clone was seen a few times. Antigen specificity is unknown. General study findings and limits: Across lesional scalp, and particularly alopecia totalis/universalis, clonality surpassed that of normal scalp. Between patients, shared TCR sequences were less clear than in mice. This was possibly due in part to HLA diversity in the patient population.

The receptor comes from a human donor with alopecia areata. The rearrangement uses TRBV11-2 and TRBJ2-1, with 8 bases matching TRBD2. The sample consisted of CD4+ T cells sorted from blood, taken at week 24, from a patient treated with tofacitinib. The CDR3 nucleotides read TGTGCCAGCAGCCATGGGCGTAGAGCGGGGGCCGGCAATGAGCAGTTCTTC. This codes for CASSHGRRAGAGNEQFF.